The T cell receptor beta chain under discussion was sequenced for a study of beta chain features in type 1 diabetes. General study findings and limits: Shortening that was moderate but significant affected the TCRB CDR3s of Type 1 diabetes patients in all four CD4+ subsets. Because the template was cDNA, high-expressing cells might be over-represented.

Expressed TCRB transcripts were sequenced because the entire RNA isolate underwent reverse transcription. Clones were sequenced by immunoSEQ multiplex PCR, and TCRdb holds only the in-frame ones, with some missing. The sample has more than 250,000 clones, 13% to 15% seen once. V gave up 1 base and J gave up 0 bases; unmatched junction bases: 3. This CDR3 region has 16 residues. Germline V gene data show CDR1 as SGHVS and CDR2 as FNYEAQ. This clone occurred a few times. Its target is not known. This clonotype was sampled from a man aged 25-40 years with type 1 diabetes. The chain links TRBV7-6 to TRBJ2-3; TRBD2 agrees at 8 bases. Sequenced input: naive CD4+ T cells from blood. CDR3 in amino acids: CASSLGLAISTDTQYF. The CDR3 DNA follows: TGTGCCAGCAGCTTAGGACTAGCGATTAGCACAGATACGCAGTATTTT.